These 25 T cell receptor beta chains were all obtained from the same sample, sequenced in a study of response to subunit inactivated influenza vaccine (dated by TCRdb to the late 2010s). Library method: RT-PCR. Instrument used: Illumina HiSeq 2500. The raw public reads went through TCRdb reprocessing: fastp at Q25, MiXCR clone calling, in-frame beta chains kept. Each CDR3 protein appears once, grouped with its most common genes and DNA. The sample table lists about 540,000 distinct CDR3 sequences, around 15% of them with a count of one. The leading ten clones occupy 11% of the sample. This material consisted of PBMCs from blood, taken approximately 12 days after vaccination. These TCRs come from a man aged 45-65 years who received an inactivated influenza vaccine. Donor details come from another sample of the same person, matched by shared clones.

The chain has TRBV12-3 or TRBV12-4 and TRBJ2-1, with TRBD2 matching 7 bases. The CDR3 is 13 amino acids. The V gene end was trimmed by 6 bases and the J gene end by 8 bases; junction bases not matched to a gene: 7. DNA for the CDR3: TGTGCCAGCAGGTCGGGGGGTCTCCATGAGCAGTTCTTC. Its protein is CASRSGGLHEQFF.

The V gene is TRBV29-1, the J gene TRBJ2-7, with 9 bases aligning to TRBD1. The ends lost 6 bases at V and 4 bases at J; junction bases unmatched: 10. There are 14 residues in the CDR3. CDR1 and CDR2 (germline): SQVTM, ANQGSEA. The chain's CDR3 is CSVGSGQGLYEQYF. The CDR3 DNA reads TGCAGCGTAGGTTCGGGACAGGGTCTATACGAGCAGTACTTC.

This clonotype has a handful of counts. The chain joins TRBV5-1 to TRBJ2-5; TRBD1 matches 8 bases. The trim removed 4 bases at V and 2 bases at J, leaving 10 bases unmatched. Germline lookup yields CDR1 SGHRS and CDR2 YFSETQ. CDR3 length equals 16 residues. The CDR3 nucleotides read TGCGCCAGCAGCCCAGAAACAGGGGGGAGGCAAGAGACCCAGTACTTC. Protein product: CASSPETGGRQETQYF.

This clonotype was seen a handful of times. The gene calls are TRBV6-1 and TRBJ2-3; either TRBD1 or TRBD2 may supply D (5 bases each). V was shortened by 6 bases and J by 0 bases, with 13 bases between the two germline ends. This CDR3 region has 15 residues. Germline V gives CDR1 MNHNS, CDR2 SASEGT. This chain's CDR3 is CASSLGPYSTDTQYF. The CDR3 DNA reads as TGTGCCAGCAGCCTGGGACCTTACAGCACAGATACGCAGTATTTT.

This clonotype has a single count. The chain couples TRBV28 to TRBJ2-7, with 15 bases lining up with TRBD2. After removal of 4 bases from V and 7 bases from J, the junction contained 14 bases not matched to a gene. Germline V gene lookup returns CDR1 MDHEN and CDR2 SYDVKM. The CDR3 contains 18 residues. DNA for the CDR3: TGTGCCAGCAGTTCCCGGGGAGGACTAGCGGGAGGGCCTTGGGAGCAGTACTTC. This gives the protein CASSSRGGLAGGPWEQYF.

This clonotype was counted a few times. The chain employs TRBV29-1 and TRBJ1-4; the D gene is possibly TRBD1 (5 bases). The CDR3 contains 13 residues. Germline V lookup: CDR1 SQVTM, CDR2 ANQGSEA. The V gene lost 4 bases and the J gene lost 8 bases, with 14 bases spanning the gap. This chain's CDR3 is CSVGGGKGEKLFF. CDR3 DNA sequence: TGCAGCGTTGGGGGGGGTAAGGGAGAAAAACTGTTTTTT.

The gene calls are TRBV7-6 and TRBJ2-7; no firm D call. Germline-derived CDR1 and CDR2 are SGHVS and FNYEAQ. This CDR3 is built from 14 residues. Trimming cost V 0 bases and J 1 base, with 7 bases left between them. CDR3 sequence: CASSLAPQSYEQYF. The DNA of the CDR3 is TGTGCCAGCAGCTTAGCGCCCCAGTCCTACGAGCAGTACTTC.

For this clonotype: At one end the junction does not follow the germline gene, possibly because of a read error. V usage is TRBV6-1 and J usage is TRBJ1-2, with a weak D call TRBD1 (6 bases). CDR1 and CDR2 (germline): MNHNS, SASEGT. CDR3 length: 13 residues. The DNA of the CDR3 is TGTGCCAGCACTGAAACAGGGCGGACTGGCTACACCTTC. Protein: CASTETGRTGYTF.

This clonotype was seen at least ten times. The CDR3: CASSSGTSSCTF. The CDR3 nucleotides read TGTGCCAGCAGCTCCGGGACGTCGAGCTGCACCTTC. This chain links TRBV7-2 with TRBJ1-2; weak D call: TRBD1 (5 bases). Germline CDR1 SGHTA, CDR2 FQGNSA. The CDR3 loop spans 12 amino acids. V shed 4 bases and J shed 13 bases, with 16 bases lying between them.

This clonotype was detected only a few times. This rearrangement joins TRBV15 to TRBJ2-5, with no clear D. The CDR3 contains 13 residues. CDR1 is LNHNV, CDR2 YYDKDF, per germline (reference sequence). V gave up 0 bases and J gave up 5 bases, with 7 bases separating them. In DNA form, the CDR3 reads TGTGCCACCAGCAGAGATTCGAGGGAGACCCAGTACTTC. The encoded protein is CATSRDSRETQYF.

The V gene is TRBV2, the J gene TRBJ2-5; 9 bases map to TRBD1. The DNA matches TRBJ2-1 better at its end, which makes the J call doubtful. Germline CDR1 reads SNHLY; CDR2 reads FYNNEI. The CDR3 totals 13 residues. As DNA, the CDR3 is TGTGCCGCCCGGGACAGGGCCGTAGAGACCCAGTTCTTC. Translation gives CAARDRAVETQFF.

This clonotype appeared a few times. The V call is TRBV28, the J call TRBJ2-7; D unclear. The CDR3 is 14 residues long. Germline CDR1 reads MDHEN; CDR2 reads SYDVKM. V was trimmed by 4 bases and J by 3 bases, leaving 13 bases between them. The CDR3, as DNA: TGTGCCAGCAGTTCCCTTTTCGAGTTCTACGAGCAGTACTTC. Its protein product is CASSSLFEFYEQYF.

There are a few counts of this clonotype. J is TRBJ2-7 and V is TRBV14, with 7 bases lining up with TRBD2. The J segment lost 4 bases and the V segment lost 4 bases, leaving 7 bases of the junction unmatched. CDR3 length equals 14 residues. CDR1 is SGHDN, CDR2 FVKESK, per germline. The CDR3 DNA is TGTGCCAGCAGCCCGATTCAGCGGGGATACGAGCAGTACTTC. This codes for CASSPIQRGYEQYF.

This chain joins TRBV4-2 and TRBJ2-3; 9 bases match TRBD2. This CDR3 region has 17 residues. The V segment lost 1 base and the J segment 1 base; nucleotides outside the gene matches: 6. The germline CDR1 and CDR2 sequences are LGHNA and YNFKEQ. In nucleotides, the CDR3 is TGTGCCAGCAGCCAAGCGGGCGGGGGGGACCGCACAGATACGCAGTATTTT. Amino acid sequence: CASSQAGGGDRTDTQYF.

V is TRBV12-3 or TRBV12-4 and J is TRBJ2-2, with no clear D. This CDR3 has 14 amino acids. Trimming removed 3 bases from V and 2 bases from J, with 7 bases in between. The CDR3 reads CASSFQRNTGELFF. The DNA of the CDR3 is TGTGCCAGCAGTTTTCAGAGAAACACCGGGGAGCTGTTTTTT.

V and J are TRBV3-1 and TRBJ2-7; D is unresolved. Germline V gene sequence: CDR1 LGHDT, CDR2 YNNKEL (reference sequence). V was shortened by 8 bases and J by 6 bases, with 11 bases between the two germline ends. The CDR3 is 11 residues long. CDR3 loop: CASVLWGEQYF. CDR3 bases: TGTGCCAGCGTCCTCTGGGGCGAGCAGTACTTC.

This clonotype was seen more than once but under ten times. The rearrangement joins TRBV5-1 to TRBJ2-1; TRBD2 matches 9 bases. Looked up from germline, CDR1 is SGHRS and CDR2 is YFSETQ. With V trimmed by 4 bases and J by 10 bases, 12 bases remained unmatched. This CDR3 spans 15 amino acids. This CDR3 reads CASSLRIAGAGEQFF. CDR3 nucleotides: TGCGCCAGCAGCCTCAGGATAGCGGGGGCGGGGGAGCAGTTCTTC.

The J gene is TRBJ2-1, the V gene TRBV28; 10 positions agree with TRBD2. This CDR3 has 17 amino acids. Germline values: CDR1 MDHEN, CDR2 SYDVKM. V lost 6 bases and J lost 1; bases outside the gene matches: 9. The CDR3 sequence is CASSSSGAGGSYNEQFF. CDR3 bases: TGTGCCAGCAGCTCCTCAGGAGCGGGAGGGTCCTACAATGAGCAGTTCTTC. Based on the CDR3 plus reference TRBV28 and TRBJ2-1, the full variable domain is DVKVTQSSRYLVKRTGEKVFLECVQDMDHENMFWYRQDPGLGLRLIYFSYDVKMKEKGDIPEGYSVSREKKERFSLILESASTNQTSMYLCASSSSGAGGSYNEQFFGPGTRLTVL.

This chain connects TRBV20-1 to TRBJ2-7, with TRBD1 identical over 7 bases. CDR3 length: 14 residues. With V trimmed by 6 bases and J by 4 bases, 12 bases remained unmatched. Germline V gives CDR1 DFQATT, CDR2 SNEGSKA (reference sequence). The CDR3 spells CSAPPTGLYYEQYF. The CDR3, as DNA: TGCAGTGCCCCGCCGACAGGGTTGTATTACGAGCAGTACTTC.

This clonotype was counted a few times. This rearrangement joins TRBV15 to TRBJ2-7; D is possibly TRBD1 (6 bases). This CDR3 has 16 residues. Germline CDR1 LNHNV, CDR2 YYDKDF (reference sequence). V lost 3 bases and J 3 bases, leaving 18 bases between the germline ends. The CDR3 spells CATSRGAGTTRYEQYF. CDR3 nucleotide sequence: TGTGCCACCAGCAGGGGAGCCGGGACAACCCGCTACGAGCAGTACTTC.

This clonotype was recorded a few times. V is TRBV12-3 or TRBV12-4 and J is TRBJ2-5; 8 nucleotides line up with TRBD2. Trimming cost V 6 bases and J 5 bases; bases outside gene matches: 2. This CDR3 has 12 residues. Here the CDR3 reads CASRGGGETQYF. The DNA for the CDR3 is TGTGCCAGCAGGGGCGGGGGGGAGACCCAGTACTTC.

This clonotype has more than one count but fewer than ten. The chain uses TRBV28 and TRBJ2-5; 11 bases map to TRBD2. The germline V gene has CDR1 MDHEN and CDR2 SYDVKM. V shed 2 bases, J shed 0 bases, and the junction held 5 bases outside the gene matches. The CDR3 runs to 17 residues. CDR3 loop: CASSLPLAGGNQETQYF. Here the CDR3 DNA reads TGTGCCAGCAGTTTACCTCTAGCGGGGGGAAACCAAGAGACCCAGTACTTC.

The V gene is TRBV29-1, the J gene TRBJ2-7; D is ambiguous. Trimming removed 4 bases from V and 1 base from J, with 8 bases in between. Per germline, CDR1 SQVTM and CDR2 ANQGSEA. This CDR3 is 12 amino acids long. The CDR3 reads CSVVELSYEQYF. As DNA, the CDR3 is TGCAGCGTTGTAGAGCTATCCTACGAGCAGTACTTC.

The V call is TRBV19, the J call TRBJ1-2, with unresolved D. V was trimmed by 2 bases and J by 0 bases, leaving 19 bases between them. The CDR3 spans 18 residues. The V gene's germline CDR1 is LNHDA and CDR2 SQIVND (reference sequence). The CDR3 protein is CASSITGKGLDSNYGYTF. The CDR3 nucleotides are TGTGCCAGTAGTATAACCGGGAAAGGCCTAGACTCTAACTATGGCTACACCTTC. Variable domain in full (rest from reference TRBV19 and TRBJ1-2): DGGITQSPKYLFRKEGQNVTLSCEQNLNHDAMYWYRQDPGQGLRLIYYSQIVNDFQKGDIAEGYSVSREKKESFPLTVTSAQKNPTAFYLCASSITGKGLDSNYGYTFGSGTRLTVV.

With respect to this clonotype: An end of the junction differs from the germline gene, which may be a read error. The rearrangement links TRBV6-1 to TRBJ2-2; 11 bases fit TRBD2. Per the germline V gene, CDR1 is MNHNS and CDR2 is SASEGT. This CDR3 has 18 amino acids. The CDR3 DNA is TGTGCCATCAGTGAAGGGCTAGCGGGGGGCTTGAACACCGGGGAGCTGTTTTTT. The encoded protein is CAISEGLAGGLNTGELFF.